This T cell receptor beta chain was sequenced for a study of cytomegalovirus exposure and HLA in healthy donors. There are 15 residues in the CDR3. Losses at the gene ends were 4 bases for V and 6 bases for J; bases not matched to a gene: 10. Per germline, CDR1 LGHNA and CDR2 YSLEER. The PCR used 60 Vbeta and 13 Jbeta primers. The table came from immunoSEQ multiplex PCR; TCRdb's copy has only in-frame clones and leaves some out. This table has 150,000 to 200,000 clones, roughly 78% appearing once. Material for sequencing was PBMCs. The chain has TRBV4-3 and TRBJ2-7, with 9 bases identical to TRBD1. This clonotype originated in a man in his forties in good health and CMV-seropositive. CDR3 loop: CASSPQTGGLGEQYF. In DNA form, the CDR3 reads TGCGCCAGCAGCCCACAGACAGGGGGATTGGGCGAGCAGTACTTC.